The following is a T cell receptor beta chain sequence with its context. Its antigen target is currently unknown. No per-base quality is available; no much larger clone lies one base away. The data are from a study of cytomegalovirus exposure and HLA in healthy donors listed by TCRdb under 2017. In terms of the full investigation: In an earlier analysis of 450 to 750 of the donors, 276 Gb of sequence data and 100 million or so unique TCR beta sequences from about 190 million T cells were reported. Donor age, sex, ethnicity and CMV serostatus were compiled together with the repertoire data. Along with the approximately 700-subject first cohort, a separate validation cohort of over a hundred different subjects was used. Because of strong linkage in the cohort, roughly 5 DR-DQ haplotypes were treated as single units for association and clustering. In the later analysis, no new phenotypic data were used to find candidate immune exposures; instead, reliance was placed on TCR beta sequences and their occurrence across donors. The genetic ancestry cluster associated with self-reported Caucasian donors included over 65% of the 300 to 450 genotyped donors. A later analysis re-examined previously published TCR beta repertoires from several hundred donors and added high-resolution HLA genotyping to investigate patterns of TCR occurrence. The number of typed donors differed by locus: about 620-640 for A, B, C, DRB1 and DQB1; approximately 520 for DQA1; 600 to 610 for DPA1; and some 450 for DPB1. In a later genetic analysis, genome-wide SNP genotypes for about three fifths of the 666 donors were used, and that subset was treated as a discovery cohort. An early release covering some 640 HLA-typed donors comprised approximately 300 gigabases of sequencing data and roughly 86 million unique TCR sequences. The study used immunosequencing to profile the T cell repertoires of 600 to 850 subjects and linked those repertoires to cytomegalovirus serostatus. On average, around 240,000 unique TCR beta nucleotide sequences were sequenced per donor among a few hundred genotyped donors of the cohort, with roughly 18% of those sequences being non-productive. To predict cytomegalovirus infection status, the study brought together high-throughput TCR immunosequencing, statistical association of individual TCRs with disease status, and machine learning. Every discovery cohort repertoire had been produced on one sequencing platform. In an earlier analysis of 500 to 650 of the donors, high-throughput TCR beta sequencing was used to judge whether each TCR beta V gene segment behaved as functional or pseudogenic. The study aimed to test whether signatures of past pathogen exposure could be identified by cataloging public T cell receptors. Class I and class II HLA loci were covered by the typing at four-digit resolution. Broader findings and caveats from the paper: In this cohort, only TCR beta chains were sequenced, and detectable features were limited by the absence of alpha or paired-chain data. In an earlier analysis of 500 to 650 of the donors, most TCR beta V segments appeared in productive rearrangements about 87% or about 30% of the time, broadly matching IMGT annotations. According to a later analysis, parvovirus B19, influenza, CMV and Epstein-Barr virus appeared linked to several top co-occurrence clusters. Compared with the approximately 700-donor mean, donors in an Asian-associated ancestry cluster had fewer N-insertions in productive TCRs, according to a later genetic analysis. Because HLA typing was unavailable for some donors at each locus, only the typed subset was used in association tests. According to a later analysis, most CMV-associated TCR beta chains appeared to be HLA-restricted, and the HLA associations seemed to be driven largely by CMV exposure. In a later analysis, the rate of TCR association differed among HLA loci, with DRB1 alleles having the most associated TCRs and HLA-C alleles having the fewest. In the study, around 150 TCR beta chains were listed as associated with cytomegalovirus. Strong co-occurrence of HLA alleles, especially DR and DQ, made assigning TCR associations to individual alleles difficult. A later analysis found that HLA-associated TCR beta chains were more clonally expanded and had lower generation probabilities than equally common non-associated chains. According to the authors, the approach could potentially be generalized to other disease states and immunological phenotypes. A further reported finding was that TCR beta sequences accurately predicted the HLA-A and HLA-B alleles for most subjects in the first cohort. A later analysis associated about 18,000 TCR beta sequences with specific HLA alleles at a false discovery rate of 0.05. Sequencing depth was assumed to be roughly uniform across donors in the presence/absence analyses, though that assumption may not hold. V-gene and J-gene trimming of TCR beta chains was associated with a missense DCLRE1C variant in a later genetic analysis, and the association was replicated in an independent cohort. Across donors, most TCR sequences were observed very rarely, whereas some public TCRs were present in many individuals. Cytomegalovirus status was reported to be diagnosed by the classifier with high specificity and sensitivity in both the original and validation cohorts. Immune exposure information for the cohort was limited to CMV serostatus. Some 15 rarely observed V segments, including chromosome 9 orphons, were excluded from the earlier analysis of approximately 500 of the donors because counts were too low. A cluster of highly shared sequence variants was judged likely to be a technical artifact of the sequencing pipeline. Linkage disequilibrium might explain the correlated functional status among segregating V segments, but an unknown experimental factor could not be ruled out. The 87-base-pair reads could not distinguish some IMGT-functional V segments, including TRBV6-2 and TRBV6-3, so those segments were excluded. Three of the identified cytomegalovirus-associated TCR beta chains were confirmed in vitro to be specific for cytomegalovirus antigens.

CDR1 and CDR2, per the germline V gene (reference sequence), are SGHNT and YYREEE. From the cysteine through the phenylalanine, the CDR3 covers 13 amino acids. Only CDR3 DNA remains: 39 bases, in frame from the first base. Deletion took 3 bases off V and 6 bases off J, with a span of 12 bases between the germline ends. Receptors were amplified or captured by the immunoSEQ multiplex PCR assay. For the multiplex PCR, a mixture combining 60 forward primers for TCR Vbeta segments and 13 reverse primers for TCR Jbeta segments was used. The CDR3 region of rearranged TCR beta genes was amplified from genomic DNA with a multiplex PCR assay. Amplified TCR beta libraries were sequenced as 87-base-pair reads on the Illumina HiSeq System. The authors' pipeline ran thus. A later analysis tallied 75 million to 95 million unique TCR beta chains across the 650 to 750 repertoires, and about 12 million of those chains were shared by two or more donors. A nearest-neighbor algorithm error-corrected the raw reads and collapsed the reads into unique sequences, merging closely related sequences to remove PCR and sequencing errors. Alignment of CDR3 sequences to IMGT reference sequences was used to assign V, D and J gene segments. For a sequence to be retained, at least a six-nucleotide match to both a V gene segment and a J gene segment was required. Rearrangements were classified as productive when the CDR3 lacked stop codons and remained in frame with V and J, and all other rearrangements were classified as non-productive. CDR3 was defined according to IMGT convention as the region running from the second conserved V-encoded cysteine to the conserved J-encoded phenylalanine. The earlier analysis of about 560 of the donors excluded any sequence lacking an unambiguous match to a single V gene segment. An earlier analysis of 550 to 650 of the donors classified V segments as functional when productive rearrangements were above 56.7% and as segregating when the standard deviation between donors was above 5%. A statistical classification framework was developed to diagnose cytomegalovirus status using the catalog of TCR beta chain sequences. V and J gene assignment, in a later analysis, came from comparing TCR nucleotide sequences with IMGT/GENE-DB human TR gene sequences. A later analysis assigned CDR3 sequences and most-parsimonious VDJ recombination scenarios with the TCRdist pipeline. In a later analysis, every TCR beta chain was defined by the combination of its CDR3 amino acid sequence and its V-gene family, and reads without a unique V-gene family were dropped. To address suspected cross-contamination and a sequencing artifact, a later analysis removed several hundred highly shared, low-generation-probability nucleotide sequences. A later analysis calculated a clonal expansion index for each public chain from normalized within-repertoire ranks of inferred template counts. In a later analysis, generation probabilities were computed with a VDJ recombination model fitted to out-of-frame rearrangements, and the resulting probabilities were checked against IGoR. In a later analysis, TCR-TCR, TCR-HLA and TCR-CMV co-occurrence was scored with hypergeometric tests, and a repertoire-size bias correction was applied to TCR pairs. A later analysis estimated false discovery rates by permuting HLA or CMV assignments 20 times. In a later analysis, co-occurring TCRs were grouped using DBSCAN, and TCRdist sequence similarity was added for clustering within HLA-allele-positive subsets. Co-occurrence clustering excluded repertoires with fewer than 30,000 or more than 120,000 public chains, plus five with anomalous nucleotide sharing. The clones in this table, taken by TCRdb from immuneACCESS, are in-frame only. Not every clone is retained; where verified, under half of the shortfall comes from an unresolved V gene, and the cause of the rest is unknown. V and J calls and clone size come straight from that table; D and trimming were deduced from the DNA. The sample includes 150,000 or so clones, with 79% observed a single time. Clones ranked in the top ten supply about 6.7% of the sample.

The cohort comprised fewer than 750 healthy bone marrow donors. At the time of sampling, all cohort members were nominally healthy, though unrecorded immune exposures were likely present. The donor tested CMV seropositive, placing the donor among the 250 to 300 seropositive members of the cohort. Each donor provided a peripheral blood sample, and peripheral blood mononuclear cells were used for TCR beta sequencing. The Qiagen DNeasy Blood Extraction Kit was used to extract genomic DNA from the blood cell samples. What was sequenced was PBMCs. The chain is made from TRBV5-4 and TRBJ1-1, with TRBD1 perhaps the D gene, on 6 matching bases. This TCR was sampled from a woman in her thirties or forties in good health and CMV-seropositive. In nucleotide form, the sequence is TGTGCCAGCAGCTCGGACAGTCCCGCTGAAGCTTTCTTT. Translated, it reads CASSSDSPAEAFF.